This TCR beta chain was identified in a study of cytomegalovirus exposure and HLA in healthy donors. Findings of the study overall: The classifier reportedly diagnosed cytomegalovirus status with high specificity and sensitivity.

This CDR3 region has 14 residues. Germline loops: CDR1 LGHNA, CDR2 YSLEER. V lost 0 bases and J 5 bases, leaving 10 bases between the germline ends. Details on this clone: No antigen is known for it.

Primers: 60 Vbeta forward and 13 Jbeta reverse. The assay was immunoSEQ multiplex PCR, and TCRdb's table has in-frame clones only and misses some. The sample has 150,000 to 200,000 clones, about 88% seen once. The receptor's source is a man between 18 and 35 years old in good health and CMV-seropositive. Input material: PBMCs. The chain uses TRBV4-3 and TRBJ1-2; no firm D call. Here the CDR3 DNA reads TGCGCCAGCAGCCAAGAGCACCCGGGATATGGCTACACCTTC. It translates to CASSQEHPGYGYTF.